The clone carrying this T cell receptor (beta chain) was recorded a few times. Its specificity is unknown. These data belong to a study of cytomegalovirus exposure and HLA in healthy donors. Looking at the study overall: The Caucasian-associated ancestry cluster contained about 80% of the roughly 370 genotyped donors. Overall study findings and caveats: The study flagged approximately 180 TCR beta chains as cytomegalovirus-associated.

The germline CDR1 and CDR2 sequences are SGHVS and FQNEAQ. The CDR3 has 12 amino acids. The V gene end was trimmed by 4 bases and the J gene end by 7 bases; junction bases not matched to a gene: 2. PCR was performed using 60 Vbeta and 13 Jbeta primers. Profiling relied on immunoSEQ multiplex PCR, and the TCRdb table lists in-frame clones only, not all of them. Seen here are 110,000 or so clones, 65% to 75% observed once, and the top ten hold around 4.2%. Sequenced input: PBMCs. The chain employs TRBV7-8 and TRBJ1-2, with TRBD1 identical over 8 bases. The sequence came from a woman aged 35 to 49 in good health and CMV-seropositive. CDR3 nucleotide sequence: TGTGCCAGCAGCTCGACAGGGGTTGGCTACACCTTC. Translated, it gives CASSSTGVGYTF.